These 19 T cell receptor beta chains were sequenced from one sample in a study of radiotherapy plus CTLA-4 blockade in lung cancer. Sequencing used immunoSEQ multiplex PCR; TCRdb keeps in-frame clones, though not all of them. This table has 65,000 to 100,000 clones, 83% appearing once. The source material was peripheral blood, sampled from a patient treated with radiotherapy plus ipilimumab. Source of these receptors: a human donor with non-small cell lung cancer who had stable disease on radiotherapy plus ipilimumab.

This clone came up a few times. The chain employs TRBV19 and TRBJ2-5; TRBD1 matches at 7 bases. This CDR3 contains 14 residues. The junction had 10 bases not matched to a gene; V was cut back by 7 bases and J by 5 bases. Germline V lookup: CDR1 LNHDA, CDR2 SQIVND (reference sequence). The CDR3 sequence: CASKRQGVWETQYF. DNA of the CDR3: TGTGCCAGTAAGAGGCAGGGGGTTTGGGAGACCCAGTACTTC.

The CDR3 loop is CASSSGQGHYGYTF. The CDR3 DNA reads as TGTGCCAGCAGCTCCGGACAGGGGCACTATGGCTACACCTTC. V is TRBV7-8 and J is TRBJ1-2, with 9 bases matching TRBD1. Germline values: CDR1 SGHVS, CDR2 FQNEAQ. The CDR3 runs to 14 residues. V lost 4 bases and J lost 3; bases outside the gene matches: 3. Full variable domain (outside the CDR3, taken from reference TRBV7-8 and TRBJ1-2): GAGVSQSPRYKVAKRGQDVALRCDPISGHVSLFWYQQALGQGPEFLTYFQNEAQLDKSGLPSDRFFAERPEGSVSTLKIQRTQQEDSAVYLCASSSGQGHYGYTFGSGTRLTVV.

The table lists this clone with a few counts. This chain uses TRBV6-1 with TRBJ2-7; possibly TRBD1 for D (6 bases). V lost 0 bases and J lost 5, with 17 bases in between. The germline gives CDR1 MNHNS, CDR2 SASEGT. This CDR3 spans 16 amino acids. The CDR3 DNA is TGTGCCAGCAGTGAAGCGCTCGTCAGGGGTGTGGACGAGCAGTACTTC. Protein sequence: CASSEALVRGVDEQYF.

The chain employs TRBV5-1 and TRBJ2-1; 9 positions match TRBD2. V shed 0 bases and J 4 bases; nucleotides not matched to a gene: 8. Germline-derived CDR1 and CDR2 are SGHRS and YFSETQ. The CDR3 spans 17 residues. CDR3 bases: TGCGCCAGCAGCTTGGTTGGTGGGGCGGGAGGGTACAATGAGCAGTTCTTC. The encoded protein is CASSLVGGAGGYNEQFF.

The chain joins TRBV5-4 to TRBJ1-1, with D perhaps matching TRBD1 (6 bases). Deletions cut 0 bases from V and 0 bases from J, with 6 bases between. Germline values: CDR1 SGHNT, CDR2 YYREEE (reference sequence). The CDR3 is 14 amino acids. The CDR3 spells CASSLGQVNTEAFF. The CDR3 coding sequence is TGTGCCAGCAGCTTGGGACAGGTGAACACTGAAGCTTTCTTT.

This clone has a handful of counts. The gene calls are TRBV4-1 and TRBJ2-3; D is unclear. CDR1 is MGHRA and CDR2 is YSYEKL in the germline V gene. The V gene lost 1 base and the J gene lost 4 bases, with 9 bases spanning the gap. The CDR3 runs 14 residues. CDR3 DNA: TGCGCCAGCAGCCAAGGGGCGGACGCAGATACGCAGTATTTT. This encodes CASSQGADADTQYF.

DNA for the CDR3: TGTGCCAGCACCCGTCGGGACAGGGGCCCCGCCGGAGGAAACACCATATATTTT. Its translation: CASTRRDRGPAGGNTIYF. The chain carries TRBV5-4 and TRBJ1-3; TRBD1 matches at 10 bases. V shed 6 bases, J shed 4 bases, and the junction held 16 bases outside the gene matches. The germline V gene has CDR1 SGHNT and CDR2 YYREEE (reference sequence). The CDR3 consists of 18 residues.

The V gene is TRBV6-1, the J gene TRBJ1-3, with D tentatively TRBD1 (5 bases). Germline V gives CDR1 MNHNS, CDR2 SASEGT. CDR3 length: 13 amino acids. CDR3 sequence: CSTREFGGNTIYF. CDR3 in DNA: TGTTCGACCAGGGAGTTTGGTGGAAACACCATATATTTT.

The J gene is TRBJ2-1, the V gene TRBV12-5; maybe TRBD1 (5 bases). CDR3 length equals 13 residues. V shed 6 bases and J shed 9 bases, with 15 bases lying between them. From germline, CDR1 is LGHNT and CDR2 FRNRAP. CDR3 nucleotide sequence: TGTGCTAGTGGAGCTACAGGTTACGGTGAGCAGTTCTTC. Encoded protein: CASGATGYGEQFF. Looking up the rest from reference TRBV12-5 and TRBJ2-1 gives the full variable domain: DARVTQTPRHKVTEMGQEVTMRCQPILGHNTVFWYRQTMMQGLELLAYFRNRAPLDDSGMPKDRFSAEMPDATLATLKIQPSEPRDSAVYFCASGATGYGEQFFGPGTRLTVL.

This clone occurred once. The chain couples TRBV28 to TRBJ2-2, with D maybe TRBD2 (7 bases). Germline-derived CDR1 and CDR2 are MDHEN and SYDVKM. Trimming left V 2 bases short and J 4 bases short, with 11 bases between. The CDR3 consists of 15 residues. CDR3 amino acids: CASSLRGAGTGELFF. The CDR3 coding sequence is TGTGCCAGCAGTTTACGGGGGGCAGGCACCGGGGAGCTGTTTTTT.

This clone appeared a few times. The chain recombines TRBV7-9 with TRBJ2-5, with 9 bases lining up with TRBD1. CDR1 and CDR2 from the germline V gene are SEHNR and FQNEAQ (reference sequence). CDR3 length: 14 residues. V dropped 6 bases and J dropped 5; count of bases not matched to a gene: 7. The CDR3 here is CASRLDRGGETQYF. CDR3 coding DNA: TGTGCCAGCAGATTGGACAGGGGCGGGGAGACCCAGTACTTC. The full variable domain, rest sourced from reference TRBV7-9 and TRBJ2-5, is DTGVSQNPRHKITKRGQNVTFRCDPISEHNRLYWYRQTLGQGPEFLTYFQNEAQLEKSRLLSDRFSAERPKGSFSTLEIQRTEQGDSAMYLCASRLDRGGETQYFGPGTRLLVL.

The gene calls are TRBV9 and TRBJ1-3; D is possibly TRBD1 (6 bases). Trimming removed 4 bases from V and 8 bases from J, with 13 bases in between. There are 13 residues in the CDR3. CDR1 and CDR2 from the germline V gene are SGDLS and YYNGEE. The CDR3 DNA reads TGTGCCAGCAGCTCCGGACAGAGTGACACCATATATTTT. It encodes CASSSGQSDTIYF.

The chain is built from TRBV6-1 and TRBJ1-6, with 7 bases matching TRBD1. The germline CDR1 and CDR2 sequences are MNHNS and SASEGT. Trimming removed 4 bases from V and 2 bases from J; junction bases left unmatched: 5. The CDR3 sequence is 16 residues long. CDR3 region: CASSVTGQPYNSPLHF. In nucleotides, the CDR3 is TGTGCCAGCAGTGTGACGGGACAGCCCTATAATTCACCCCTCCACTTT.

J is TRBJ1-3 and V is TRBV30, with D possibly TRBD1 on 5 matching bases. CDR1 is GTSNPN and CDR2 is SVGIG in the germline V gene (reference sequence). The CDR3 length is 13 residues. V lost 5 bases to trimming and J lost 1 base, with 9 bases between them. DNA of the CDR3: TGTGCCTGGGCCAGGGAATCTGGAAACACCATATATTTT. Translating gives CAWARESGNTIYF.

CDR3 protein: CASSERRTSRTDTQYF. In DNA form, the CDR3 reads TGTGCCAGCAGTGAACGGCGGACTTCACGCACAGATACGCAGTATTTT. The chain combines TRBV6-1 with TRBJ2-3; tentative D call: TRBD2 (5 bases). The CDR3 runs 16 residues. Germline CDR1 and CDR2: MNHNS and SASEGT. V was cut by 2 bases and J by 1 base, with 13 bases left in between.

CDR3 region: CASSLGGPEDEQFF. DNA of the CDR3: TGCGCCAGCAGCTTGGGAGGGCCGGAGGATGAGCAGTTCTTC. The chain carries TRBV5-1 and TRBJ2-1; D is perhaps TRBD2 (5 bases). The CDR3 has 14 amino acids. Germline V gene lookup returns CDR1 SGHRS and CDR2 YFSETQ. V was clipped by 0 bases and J by 8 bases, with 12 bases between them.

The chain links TRBV4-1 to TRBJ2-3; 12 nucleotides align to TRBD2. CDR3 length: 15 residues. J gave up 6 bases and V 2 bases, and 3 bases lay outside the gene matches. CDR1 and CDR2 (germline): MGHRA, YSYEKL. CDR3 DNA: TGCGCCAGCAGCCAATTAGGACTAGCGGGGGATACGCAGTATTTT. This codes for CASSQLGLAGDTQYF.

This chain uses TRBV30 with TRBJ2-7, with 9 bases lining up with TRBD2. V was clipped by 5 bases and J by 3 bases; unmatched bases: 8. From germline, CDR1 is GTSNPN and CDR2 SVGIG (reference sequence). The CDR3 loop spans 14 amino acids. CDR3 region: CAWGGGGASYEQYF. The CDR3 region has the DNA TGTGCCTGGGGTGGCGGGGGGGCGAGCTACGAGCAGTACTTC.

This clone was seen just once. The chain links TRBV19 to TRBJ1-2; D ambiguous. The CDR3 covers 12 residues. Trimming removed 4 bases from V and 12 bases from J, with 15 bases in between. Germline V gene sequence: CDR1 LNHDA, CDR2 SQIVND (reference sequence). This CDR3 is CASSNPQGLNTF. The DNA for the CDR3 is TGTGCCAGTAGTAACCCTCAAGGGTTAAACACCTTC.